What follows are 9 T cell receptor beta chains derived from one specimen sequenced in a study of neurological immune-mediated disorders. From the 5' RACE reads, TCRdb called clonotypes with MiXCR, one entry per CDR3 protein. This sample has tens of thousands of distinct CDR3 sequences, with approximately 13% found just once. The sample's time point: longitudinal time-point 2. The sample was PBMCs. The receptors here all came from a female donor with HTLV-1-associated myelopathy (HAM/TSP).

This clonotype was counted at least ten times. The chain employs TRBV5-1 and TRBJ2-7; TRBD1 agrees at 9 bases. The CDR3 extends over 14 amino acids. CDR1 SGHRS and CDR2 YFSETQ come from the germline V gene. Trimming removed 5 bases from V and 3 bases from J; junction bases left unmatched: 6. CDR3 DNA sequence: TGCGCCAGCAGAATAACAGGGGGCGACTACGAGCAGTACTTC. Protein sequence: CASRITGGDYEQYF.

The table lists this clonotype with many counts. The gene calls are TRBV12-3 or TRBV12-4 and TRBJ1-1, with 9 bases fitting TRBD1. This CDR3 spans 14 amino acids. V dropped 6 bases and J dropped 5; count of bases not matched to a gene: 7. CDR3 nucleotide sequence: TGTGCCAGCAGGACACAGGGGGCAGGGACTGAAGCTTTCTTT. This codes for CASRTQGAGTEAFF.

This clonotype showed up just a few times. The chain links TRBV12-3 or TRBV12-4 to TRBJ1-5; weak D call: TRBD1 (5 bases). V was cut by 7 bases and J by 2 bases, with 21 bases left in between. The CDR3 spans 17 residues. The CDR3 sequence is CASTLKARGYGNQPQHF. The CDR3 bases are TGTGCCAGCACCCTTAAAGCTAGGGGTTATGGCAATCAGCCCCAGCATTTT.

The chain combines TRBV7-9 with TRBJ1-1; 11 nucleotides match TRBD1. From germline, CDR1 is SEHNR and CDR2 FQNEAQ (reference sequence). CDR3 size: 15 residues. After removal of 8 bases from V and 4 bases from J, the junction contained 9 bases not matched to a gene. CDR3 amino acids: CASVVPGTGGTEAFF. CDR3 DNA: TGTGCCAGCGTTGTTCCCGGGACAGGGGGCACTGAAGCTTTCTTT.

This clonotype showed up many times. This chain connects TRBV12-3 or TRBV12-4 to TRBJ1-6; 8 nucleotides agree with TRBD1. V was pared by 3 bases and J by 10 bases, with 5 bases of the junction left unmatched. The CDR3 is made up of 14 amino acids. In nucleotides, the CDR3 is TGTGCCAGCAGTTTTACAGGGACAGGATCACCCCTCCACTTT. Amino acids: CASSFTGTGSPLHF.

This clonotype showed up many times. This rearrangement joins TRBV28 to TRBJ2-7; 8 bases fit TRBD1. The CDR3 covers 15 residues. Germline V lookup: CDR1 MDHEN, CDR2 SYDVKM. Trimming cost V 4 bases and J 1 base; bases outside gene matches: 6. CDR3 sequence (DNA): TGTGCCAGCAGTTCAGACAGGGGAAGTTCCTACGAGCAGTACTTC. Amino acids: CASSSDRGSSYEQYF.

This clonotype was seen repeatedly, ten times or more. The CDR3 region is CASSLITGGNQPQHF. The CDR3 DNA sequence: TGTGCCAGCAGCTTGATAACAGGGGGCAATCAGCCCCAGCATTTT. V gene TRBV5-5 combines with J gene TRBJ1-5; 7 bases are shared with TRBD1. Germline CDR1 and CDR2: SGHKS and YYEKEE (reference sequence). CDR3 length: 15 residues. V lost 1 base to trimming and J lost 2 bases; unmatched junction nucleotides: 3.

This clonotype was observed at least ten times. The chain couples TRBV3-1 to TRBJ2-7; D is tentatively TRBD1 or TRBD2 (5 bases each). Trimming removed 6 bases from V and 2 bases from J, with 14 bases in between. The CDR3 is 14 residues long. CDR1 and CDR2 (germline): LGHDT, YNNKEL (reference sequence). The CDR3: CASSQTGTAYEQYF. The CDR3 coding sequence is TGTGCCAGCAGTCAAACCGGGACGGCCTACGAGCAGTACTTC.

The V gene is TRBV5-1, the J gene TRBJ2-1; 9 nucleotides line up with TRBD1. The germline V gene has CDR1 SGHRS and CDR2 YFSETQ. This CDR3 is 16 amino acids long. V gave up 0 bases and J gave up 3 bases; unmatched junction bases: 4. The CDR3 DNA follows: TGCGCCAGCAGCTTGGGACAGGGGGGTTACTACAATGAGCAGTTCTTC. Translating gives CASSLGQGGYYNEQFF.